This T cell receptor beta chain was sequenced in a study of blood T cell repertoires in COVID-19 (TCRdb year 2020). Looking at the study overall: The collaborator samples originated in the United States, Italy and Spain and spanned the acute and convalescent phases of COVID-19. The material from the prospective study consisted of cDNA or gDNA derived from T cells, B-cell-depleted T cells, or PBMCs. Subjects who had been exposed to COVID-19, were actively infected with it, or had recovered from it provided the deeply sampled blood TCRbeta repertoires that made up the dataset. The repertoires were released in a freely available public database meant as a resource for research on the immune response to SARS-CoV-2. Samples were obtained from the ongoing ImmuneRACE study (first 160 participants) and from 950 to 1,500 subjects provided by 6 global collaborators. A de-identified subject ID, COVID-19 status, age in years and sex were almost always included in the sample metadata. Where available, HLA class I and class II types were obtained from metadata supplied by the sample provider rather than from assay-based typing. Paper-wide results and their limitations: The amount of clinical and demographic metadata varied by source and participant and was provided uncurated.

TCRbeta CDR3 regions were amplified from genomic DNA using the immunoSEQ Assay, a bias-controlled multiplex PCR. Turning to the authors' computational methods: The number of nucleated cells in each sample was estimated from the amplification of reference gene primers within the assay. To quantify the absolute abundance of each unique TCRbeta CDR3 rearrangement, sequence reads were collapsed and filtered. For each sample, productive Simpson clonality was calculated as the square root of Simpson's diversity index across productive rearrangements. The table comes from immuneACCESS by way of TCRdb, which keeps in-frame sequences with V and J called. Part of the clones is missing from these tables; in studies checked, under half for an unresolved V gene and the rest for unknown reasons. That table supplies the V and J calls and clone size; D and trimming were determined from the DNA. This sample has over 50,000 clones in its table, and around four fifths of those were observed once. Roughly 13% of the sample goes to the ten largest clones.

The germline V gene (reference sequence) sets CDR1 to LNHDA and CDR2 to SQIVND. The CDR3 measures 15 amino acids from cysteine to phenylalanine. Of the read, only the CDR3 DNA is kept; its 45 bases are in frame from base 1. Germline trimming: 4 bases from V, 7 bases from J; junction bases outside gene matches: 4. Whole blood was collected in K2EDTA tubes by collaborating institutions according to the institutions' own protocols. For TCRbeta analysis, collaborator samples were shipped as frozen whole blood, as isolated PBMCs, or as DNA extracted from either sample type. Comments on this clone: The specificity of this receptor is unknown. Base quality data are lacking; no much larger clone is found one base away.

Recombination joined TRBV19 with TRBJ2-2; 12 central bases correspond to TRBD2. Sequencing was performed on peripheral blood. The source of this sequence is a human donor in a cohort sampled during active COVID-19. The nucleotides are TGTGCCAGTAGTAGACTAGCGGGAGTTGGCGGGGAGCTGTTTTTT. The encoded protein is CASSRLAGVGGELFF.